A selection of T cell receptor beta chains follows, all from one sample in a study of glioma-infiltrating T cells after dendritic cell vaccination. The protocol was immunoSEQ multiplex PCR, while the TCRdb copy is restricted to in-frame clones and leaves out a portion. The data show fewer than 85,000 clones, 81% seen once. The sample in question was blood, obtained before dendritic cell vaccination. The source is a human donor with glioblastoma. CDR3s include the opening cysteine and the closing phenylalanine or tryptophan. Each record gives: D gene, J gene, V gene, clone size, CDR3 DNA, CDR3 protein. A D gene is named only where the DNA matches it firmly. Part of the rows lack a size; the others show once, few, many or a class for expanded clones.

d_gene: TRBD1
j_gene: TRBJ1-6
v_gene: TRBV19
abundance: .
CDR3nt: TGTGCCAGTAGCGAGACAGGGTCACCCCTCCACTTT
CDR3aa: CASSETGSPLHF

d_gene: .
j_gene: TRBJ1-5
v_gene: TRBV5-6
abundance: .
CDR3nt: TGTGCCAGCAGCTTGACAGGAGATAGCAATCAGCCCCAGCATTTT
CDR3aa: CASSLTGDSNQPQHF

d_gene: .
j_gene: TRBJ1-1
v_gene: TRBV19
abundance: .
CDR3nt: TGTGCCAGTAGTATAGAACTGGAGCACACTGAAGCTTTCTTT
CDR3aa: CASSIELEHTEAFF

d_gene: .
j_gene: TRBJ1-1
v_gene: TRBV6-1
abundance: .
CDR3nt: TGTGCCACAGTAGTCGATCCCGGAGGGAACACTGAAGCTTTCTTT
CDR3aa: CATVVDPGGNTEAFF

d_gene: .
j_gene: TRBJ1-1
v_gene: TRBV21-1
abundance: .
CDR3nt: TGTGCCAGCAATGAAGCGGGAGAAGCTTTCTTT
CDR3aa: CASNEAGEAFF

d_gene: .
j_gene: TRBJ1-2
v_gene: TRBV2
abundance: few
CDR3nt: TGTGCCAGCAGTGTTGGAGGGATTAACTATGGCTACACCTTC
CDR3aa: CASSVGGINYGYTF

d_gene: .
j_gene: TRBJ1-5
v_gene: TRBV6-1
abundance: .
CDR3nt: TGTGCCAGCAGAAGAGACAGAAGCAATCAGCCCCAGCATTTT
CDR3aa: CASRRDRSNQPQHF

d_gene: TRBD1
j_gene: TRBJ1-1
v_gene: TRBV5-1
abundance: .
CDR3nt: TGCGCCAGCAGCTTGGACCCGGGACAGGGGAACACTGAAGCTTTCTTT
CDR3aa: CASSLDPGQGNTEAFF

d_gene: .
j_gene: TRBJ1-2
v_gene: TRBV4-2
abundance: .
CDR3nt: TGTGCCAGCAGCCAAGATCTGCGATTTGCTAACTATGGCTACACCTTC
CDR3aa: CASSQDLRFANYGYTF

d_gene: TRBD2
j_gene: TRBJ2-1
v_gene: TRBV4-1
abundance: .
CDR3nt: TGCGCCAGCAGCCATACACTAGCGGGGGTATACAATGAGCAGTTCTTC
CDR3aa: CASSHTLAGVYNEQFF

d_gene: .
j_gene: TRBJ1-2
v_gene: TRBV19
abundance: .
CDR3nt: TGTGCCAGTAGTATAGACAGGGTGGATGGCTACACCTTC
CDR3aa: CASSIDRVDGYTF

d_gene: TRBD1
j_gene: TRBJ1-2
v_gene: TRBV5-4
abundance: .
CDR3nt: TGTGCCAGCAGCTCGAGACAGGGGGTGGCTGGCTACACCTTC
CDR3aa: CASSSRQGVAGYTF

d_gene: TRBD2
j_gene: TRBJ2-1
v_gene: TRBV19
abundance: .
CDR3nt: TGTGCCAGTAGTACAGGGACTAGCGGGGGCCGCTCCTACAATGAGCAGTTCTTC
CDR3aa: CASSTGTSGGRSYNEQFF

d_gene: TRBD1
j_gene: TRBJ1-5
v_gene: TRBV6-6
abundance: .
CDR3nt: TGTGCCAGCAGTATGACAGGGCTCGGGGGACAGCCCCAGCATTTT
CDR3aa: CASSMTGLGGQPQHF

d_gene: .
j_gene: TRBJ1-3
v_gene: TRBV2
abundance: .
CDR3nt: TGTGCCAGCAGAAGGACAGCCTCTGGAAACACCATATATTTT
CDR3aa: CASRRTASGNTIYF

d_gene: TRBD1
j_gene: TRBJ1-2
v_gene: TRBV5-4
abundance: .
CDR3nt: TGTGCCAGCAGCTTACCGGGACAGGGGGCGATCGGGATAAGTGGCTACACCTTC
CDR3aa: CASSLPGQGAIGISGYTF

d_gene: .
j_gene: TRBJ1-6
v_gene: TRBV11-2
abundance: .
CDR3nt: TGTGCCAGCAGCCCTGCTACAGGAGCCTATAATTCACCCCTCCACTTT
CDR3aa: CASSPATGAYNSPLHF

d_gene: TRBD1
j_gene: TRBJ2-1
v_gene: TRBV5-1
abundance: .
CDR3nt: TGCGCCAGCAGCTCAGGGGTGACAGGGGGTAATGAGCAGTTCTTC
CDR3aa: CASSSGVTGGNEQFF

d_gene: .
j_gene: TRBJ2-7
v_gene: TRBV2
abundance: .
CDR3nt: TGTGCCAGCAGTGATGGTCTAGCAATGAAGCAGTACTTC
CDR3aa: CASSDGLAMKQYF

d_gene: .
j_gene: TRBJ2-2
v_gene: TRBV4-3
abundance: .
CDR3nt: TGCGCCAGCAGCCCCGTGGAGGCAGCAAACACCGGGGAGCTGTTTTTT
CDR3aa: CASSPVEAANTGELFF

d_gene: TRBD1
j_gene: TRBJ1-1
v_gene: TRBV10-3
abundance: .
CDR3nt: TGTGCCATCACGACGGGACAGACAACTGAAGCTTTCTTT
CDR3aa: CAITTGQTTEAFF

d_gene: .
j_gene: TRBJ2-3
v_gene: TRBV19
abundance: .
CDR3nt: TGTGCCAGTAGTCTCCCGGGAGGCACAGATACGCAGTATTTT
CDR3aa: CASSLPGGTDTQYF

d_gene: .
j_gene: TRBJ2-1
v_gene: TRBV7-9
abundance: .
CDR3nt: TGTGCCAGCAGCTTCATGAGACAGACCTACAATGAGCAGTTCTTC
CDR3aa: CASSFMRQTYNEQFF

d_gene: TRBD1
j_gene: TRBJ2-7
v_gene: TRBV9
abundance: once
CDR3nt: TGTGCCAGCAGCGTAGGCGGACAGGGCTACGAGCAGTACTTC
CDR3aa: CASSVGGQGYEQYF

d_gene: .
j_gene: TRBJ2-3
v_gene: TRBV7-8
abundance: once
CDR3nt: TGTGCCAGCAGCTTGGTTGGCTTAACAGATACGCAGTATTTT
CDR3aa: CASSLVGLTDTQYF

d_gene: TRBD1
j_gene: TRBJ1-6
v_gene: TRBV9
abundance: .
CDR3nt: TGTGCCAGCAGCGTAGATGGGACAGGGTACTCACCCCTCCACTTT
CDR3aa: CASSVDGTGYSPLHF

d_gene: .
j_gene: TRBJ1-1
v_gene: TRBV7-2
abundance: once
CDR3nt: TGTGCCAGCAGCGGCAGGGATTTCACTGAAGCTTTCTTT
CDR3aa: CASSGRDFTEAFF

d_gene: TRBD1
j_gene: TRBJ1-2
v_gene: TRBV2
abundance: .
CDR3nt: TGTGCCAGCAGTGCCCAGGACAGGGCCCCTAACTATGGCTACACCTTC
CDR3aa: CASSAQDRAPNYGYTF

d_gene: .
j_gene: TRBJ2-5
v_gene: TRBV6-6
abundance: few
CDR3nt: TGTGCCAGCAGTTACAAGTCTAACCAAGAGACCCAGTACTTC
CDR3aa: CASSYKSNQETQYF

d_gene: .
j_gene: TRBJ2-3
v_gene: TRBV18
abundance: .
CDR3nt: TGTGCCAGCTCACCATCTTTAGCCTCTAGCACAGATACGCAGTATTTT
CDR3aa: CASSPSLASSTDTQYF

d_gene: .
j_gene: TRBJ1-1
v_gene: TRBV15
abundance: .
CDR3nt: TGTGCCACCAGCAGAGATCGACGGAGGAACACTGAAGCTTTCTTT
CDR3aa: CATSRDRRRNTEAFF

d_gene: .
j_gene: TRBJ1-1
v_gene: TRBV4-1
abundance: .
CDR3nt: TGCGCCAGCAGCCAAGGTCGAGTTGACACTGAAGCTTTCTTT
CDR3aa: CASSQGRVDTEAFF

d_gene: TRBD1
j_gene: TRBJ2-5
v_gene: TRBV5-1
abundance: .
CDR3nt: TGCGCCAGCAGCTTGGAGGGACAGGGGGGAGAGACCCAGTACTTC
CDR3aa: CASSLEGQGGETQYF

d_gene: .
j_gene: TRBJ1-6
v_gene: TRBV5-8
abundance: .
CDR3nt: TGTGCCAGCAGCAACCACGAGGAAAATTCACCCCTCCACTTT
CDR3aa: CASSNHEENSPLHF

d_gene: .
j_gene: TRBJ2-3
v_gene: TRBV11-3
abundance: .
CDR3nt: TGTGCCAGCAGCTTAGGGGGGCTCACAGATACGCAGTATTTT
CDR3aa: CASSLGGLTDTQYF

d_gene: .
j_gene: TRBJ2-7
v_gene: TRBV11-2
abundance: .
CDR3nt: TGTGCCAGCAGCTTAGCATTACTTTCCTACGAGCAGTACTTC
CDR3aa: CASSLALLSYEQYF

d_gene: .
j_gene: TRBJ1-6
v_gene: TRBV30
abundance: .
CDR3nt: TGTGCCTGGAGTGGCAGGGTAGCCTATAATTCACCCCTCCACTTT
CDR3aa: CAWSGRVAYNSPLHF

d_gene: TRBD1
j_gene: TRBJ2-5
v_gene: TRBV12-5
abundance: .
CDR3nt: TGTGCTAGTGGTTTGCTGGGACAGGGAAGGGAGACCCAGTACTTC
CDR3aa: CASGLLGQGRETQYF

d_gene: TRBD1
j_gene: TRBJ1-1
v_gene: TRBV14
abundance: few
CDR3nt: TGTGCCAGCAGCCAAGTTCAGGGGGCGGGTGAAGCTTTCTTT
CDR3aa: CASSQVQGAGEAFF

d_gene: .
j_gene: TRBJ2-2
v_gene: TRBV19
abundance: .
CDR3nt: TGTGCCAGTAGTAAAAGGTCGCGGTCAGATCGAGGCACCGGGGAGCTGTTTTTT
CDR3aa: CASSKRSRSDRGTGELFF

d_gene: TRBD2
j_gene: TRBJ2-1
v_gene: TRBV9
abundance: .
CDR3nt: TGTGCCAGCAGCGAACTAGCGGGGGGGTATACTAACTCCTACAATGAGCAGTTCTTC
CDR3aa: CASSELAGGYTNSYNEQFF

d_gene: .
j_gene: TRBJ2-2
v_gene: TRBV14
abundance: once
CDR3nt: TGTGCCAGCAGCCTGTTGGCGGGGGCCGTCGGGGAGCTGTTTTTT
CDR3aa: CASSLLAGAVGELFF

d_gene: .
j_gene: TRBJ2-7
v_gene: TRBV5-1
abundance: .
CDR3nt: TGCGCCAGCAGCTTGGCCCCAGAAACCTACGAGCAGTACTTC
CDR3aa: CASSLAPETYEQYF

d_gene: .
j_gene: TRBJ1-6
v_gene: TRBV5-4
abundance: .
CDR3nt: TGTGCCAGCAGCAAGGACGGAGGGAGCCCCTATAATTCACCCCTCCACTTT
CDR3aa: CASSKDGGSPYNSPLHF

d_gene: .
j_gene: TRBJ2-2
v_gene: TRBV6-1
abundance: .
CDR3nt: TGTGCCAGCAGTGTGCAGTTGAACACCGGGGAGCTGTTTTTT
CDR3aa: CASSVQLNTGELFF

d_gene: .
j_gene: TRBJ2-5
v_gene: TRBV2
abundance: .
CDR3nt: TGTGCCAGCTCAGAGTTAGGGGAAGAGACCCAGTACTTC
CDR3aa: CASSELGEETQYF

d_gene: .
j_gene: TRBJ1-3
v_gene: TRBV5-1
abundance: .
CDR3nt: TGCGCCAGCAGCCCACCCGGGAGGAGTTCGGCGGCTGGAAACACCATATATTTT
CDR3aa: CASSPPGRSSAAGNTIYF

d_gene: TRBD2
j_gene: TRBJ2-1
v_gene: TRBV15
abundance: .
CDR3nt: TGTGCCTCTTCCCGGGACTATCAAGAGGATGAGCAGTTCTTC
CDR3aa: CASSRDYQEDEQFF

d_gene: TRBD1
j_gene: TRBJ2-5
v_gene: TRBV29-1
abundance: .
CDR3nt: TGCAGCGTTGGTGGGGACAGGGGGGAGACCCAGTACTTC
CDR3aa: CSVGGDRGETQYF

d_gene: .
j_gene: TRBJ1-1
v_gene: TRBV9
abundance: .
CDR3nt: TGTGCCAGCAGCCCGGGAGGAGCTGAAGCTTTCTTT
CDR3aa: CASSPGGAEAFF

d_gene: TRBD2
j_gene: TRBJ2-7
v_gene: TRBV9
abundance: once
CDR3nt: TGTGCCAGCAGCGTAGAGGCGGGGGACTACTCCTACGAGCAGTACTTC
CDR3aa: CASSVEAGDYSYEQYF